This T cell receptor beta chain was sequenced in a study of blood T cell repertoires in COVID-19. For the study at large: The analysed material was cDNA or gDNA that came from T cells, B-cell-depleted T cells, or PBMCs.

Original analysis: Amplified reference gene primers provided the basis for estimating nucleated cell counts. Assay: immunoSEQ multiplex PCR; the TCRdb copy retains only in-frame clones and omits some. V, J and clone size were drawn from that table, and D and trimming were deduced from the DNA. The table has 230,000 or so clones, approximately 83% seen once. Membership in each cohort depended on participant-reported clinical history. Recovered status in Cohort 3 required two negative PCRs, clearance, or symptom resolution. The CDR3 extends over 14 amino acids. Germline loops: CDR1 LGHDT, CDR2 YNNKEL (reference sequence). V gave up 1 base and J gave up 3 bases, with 6 bases separating them.

Sequencing was carried out using PBMCs or T cells enriched from blood (not recorded which). This TCR came from a man in his fifties who had recovered from COVID-19. The rearrangement links TRBV3-1 (or the pseudogene TRBV3-2) to TRBJ2-2; the D is unclear. The CDR3 reads CASSQGSDTGELFF. DNA of the CDR3: TGTGCCAGCAGCCAAGGAAGCGACACCGGGGAGCTGTTTTTT.